The 21 T cell receptor beta chains given below trace back to one sample, sequenced in a study of T cell responses to AZD1222 COVID-19 vaccine. Some clones are missing from TCRdb's copy, which holds only in-frame ones; the method was immunoSEQ multiplex PCR. The repertoire holds around 200,000 clones, around 88% seen once, with about 7.2% in the top ten. This specimen consisted of peripheral blood, obtained on day 0 of AZD1222 vaccination. These receptors were obtained from an adult in good health.

This sequence joins TRBV12-3 or TRBV12-4 and TRBJ2-2; D is uncertain. V was pared by 3 bases and J by 6 bases, with 2 bases between. The CDR3 runs to 11 residues. This CDR3 is CASSFSGELFF. CDR3 in DNA: TGTGCCAGCAGTTTTTCCGGGGAGCTGTTTTTT.

The chain uses TRBV4-1 and TRBJ2-7, with 8 bases matching TRBD1. Germline V gene lookup returns CDR1 MGHRA and CDR2 YSYEKL. The V gene end was trimmed by 6 bases and the J gene end by 0 bases; junction bases not matched to a gene: 7. This CDR3 has 15 residues. The CDR3 DNA is TGCGCCAGCAGACGTACAGGGGGTGACTCCTACGAGCAGTACTTC. As protein: CASRRTGGDSYEQYF.

The chain links TRBV11-3 to TRBJ2-3; D call uncertain. The CDR3 length is 15 residues. From germline, CDR1 is SGHNT and CDR2 YENEEA. V gave up 0 bases and J gave up 2 bases, with 9 bases separating them. CDR3 protein: CASSLDGAHTDTQYF. The DNA for the CDR3 is TGTGCCAGCAGCTTAGATGGAGCACACACAGATACGCAGTATTTT.

V is TRBV9 and J is TRBJ2-5; D gene ambiguous. Germline V CDR1 and CDR2: SGDLS, YYNGEE. The CDR3 loop spans 12 amino acids. V was trimmed by 5 bases and J by 2 bases, leaving 7 bases between them. CDR3 in amino acids: CASSENQETQYF. CDR3 bases: TGTGCCAGCAGTGAGAATCAAGAGACCCAGTACTTC.

The chain couples TRBV14 to TRBJ2-7; tentative D call: TRBD2 (5 bases). The germline V and J ends were trimmed by 4 bases and 3 bases, with 10 bases remaining between them. Germline CDR1 and CDR2: SGHDN and FVKESK. The CDR3 sequence is 13 residues long. The CDR3 DNA reads TGTGCCAGCAGCCGGAGCGCGGGCTACGAGCAGTACTTC. Residues: CASSRSAGYEQYF.

This sequence joins TRBV6-1 and TRBJ1-5; a weak D match, TRBD1 (5 bases). The CDR3 length is 17 residues. V lost 2 bases and J lost 2, with 16 bases in between. Germline V gives CDR1 MNHNS, CDR2 SASEGT. The CDR3 spells CASSEPLGQGGNQPQHF. CDR3 coding DNA: TGTGCCAGCAGTGAACCCCTGGGGCAGGGAGGCAATCAGCCCCAGCATTTT.

CDR3 loop: CASSFWGFGANVLTF. CDR3 in DNA: TGTGCCAGCAGCTTTTGGGGCTTTGGGGCCAACGTCCTGACTTTC. The chain joins TRBV5-6 to TRBJ2-6, with TRBD1 as a possible D gene (5 bases). Germline loops: CDR1 SGHDT, CDR2 YYEEEE. CDR3 length: 15 residues. Trimming took 2 bases from V and 3 from J, leaving 9 bases between them.

The V gene is TRBV7-9, the J gene TRBJ2-2; 11 bases align to TRBD2. The CDR3 sequence is 15 residues long. The trim removed 3 bases at V and 4 bases at J, leaving 1 base unmatched. Germline V gene data show CDR1 as SEHNR and CDR2 as FQNEAQ (reference sequence). The CDR3 bases are TGTGCCAGCAGCTTGGGACTAGCGGCCACCGGGGAGCTGTTTTTT. Protein sequence: CASSLGLAATGELFF.

This sequence joins TRBV6-5 and TRBJ2-2; tentatively, D is TRBD1 (6 bases). The CDR3 has 15 amino acids. Germline V gene lookup returns CDR1 MNHEY and CDR2 SVGAGI. The V and J ends lost 6 bases and 4 bases respectively, with 15 bases between them. The CDR3 DNA sequence: TGTGCCAGCAGGGCCACAGGGATCTTCACCGGGGAGCTGTTTTTT. Translation: CASRATGIFTGELFF.

The chain couples TRBV11-2 to TRBJ2-7; tentative D call: TRBD1 (5 bases). Germline V gives CDR1 SGHAT, CDR2 FQNNGV. This CDR3 has 12 amino acids. Between the trimmed V and J ends, which lost 5 bases and 3 bases, there was a span of 8 bases. CDR3 nucleotide sequence: TGTGCCAGCAGCGGGGCCGTCTACGAGCAGTACTTC. Residues: CASSGAVYEQYF.

The chain recombines TRBV9 with TRBJ1-1, with TRBD1 as a possible D gene (5 bases). CDR1 and CDR2 (germline): SGDLS, YYNGEE. The CDR3 runs to 15 residues. V dropped 0 bases and J dropped 0 bases, with 9 bases sitting between them. The CDR3 region is CASSVADSLNTEAFF. Written as DNA, the CDR3 is TGTGCCAGCAGCGTAGCCGACAGCCTGAACACTGAAGCTTTCTTT.

This chain connects TRBV5-1 to TRBJ2-1, with a tentative D call TRBD1 (6 bases). This CDR3 spans 15 amino acids. Deletions cut 0 bases from V and 4 bases from J, with 11 bases between. In germline, CDR1 is SGHRS, CDR2 YFSETQ. The CDR3 DNA reads TGCGCCAGCAGCTTGGCCGGGACACCTTACAATGAGCAGTTCTTC. It translates to CASSLAGTPYNEQFF. The entire variable domain, with the rest obtained from reference TRBV5-1 and TRBJ2-1, is as follows: KAGVTQTPRYLIKTRGQQVTLSCSPISGHRSVSWYQQTPGQGLQFLFEYFSETQRNKGNFPGRFSGRQFSNSRSEMNVSTLELGDSALYLCASSLAGTPYNEQFFGPGTRLTVL.

This chain connects TRBV5-8 to TRBJ2-5; 7 bases map to TRBD2. The CDR3 totals 14 residues. The V segment lost 4 bases and the J segment 2 bases; nucleotides outside the gene matches: 5. Germline CDR1 reads SGHTS; CDR2 reads YDEGEE. CDR3 loop: CASSRAGEQETQYF. As DNA, the CDR3 is TGTGCCAGCAGCCGCGCGGGGGAACAAGAGACCCAGTACTTC. The whole variable domain, remainder taken from reference TRBV5-8 and TRBJ2-5, is EAGVTQSPTHLIKTRGQQATLRCSPISGHTSVYWYQQALGLGLQFLLWYDEGEERNRGNFPPRFSGRQFPNYSSELNVNALELEDSALYLCASSRAGEQETQYFGPGTRLLVL.

This chain uses TRBV28 with TRBJ1-6; no definite D call. The CDR3 spans 19 residues. V was cut by 2 bases and J by 6 bases, with 23 bases left in between. CDR1 and CDR2 from the germline V gene are MDHEN and SYDVKM. The CDR3 sequence is CASSLRAPDVWIPNSPLHF. CDR3 DNA sequence: TGTGCCAGCAGTTTACGGGCCCCGGATGTGTGGATTCCTAATTCACCCCTCCACTTT. The whole variable domain, filled in from reference TRBV28 and TRBJ1-6, reads DVKVTQSSRYLVKRTGEKVFLECVQDMDHENMFWYRQDPGLGLRLIYFSYDVKMKEKGDIPEGYSVSREKKERFSLILESASTNQTSMYLCASSLRAPDVWIPNSPLHFGNGTRLTVT.

This clone was found once. V is TRBV5-1 and J is TRBJ1-6; no clear D. Per germline, CDR1 SGHRS and CDR2 YFSETQ. CDR3 length equals 15 residues. Trimming left V 2 bases short and J 0 bases short, with 6 bases between. This chain's CDR3 is CASSFESSYNSPLHF. DNA of the CDR3: TGCGCCAGCAGCTTTGAGAGCTCCTATAATTCACCCCTCCACTTT.

The V call is TRBV7-8, the J call TRBJ1-3; 8 nucleotides align to TRBD1. Germline CDR1 is SGHVS and CDR2 is FQNEAQ. V shed 5 bases, J shed 0 bases, and the junction held 6 bases outside the gene matches. There are 16 residues in the CDR3. This chain's CDR3 is CASSTGGGNSGNTIYF. In DNA, the CDR3 is TGTGCCAGCAGCACAGGGGGAGGGAACTCTGGAAACACCATATATTTT.

This chain links TRBV7-3 with TRBJ1-1; the D gene is possibly TRBD1 (5 bases). CDR3 length equals 14 residues. From germline, CDR1 is SGHTA and CDR2 FQGTGA. V dropped 4 bases and J dropped 4 bases, with 13 bases sitting between them. CDR3 amino acids: CASSSQVGFTEAFF. The CDR3 DNA sequence: TGTGCCAGCAGCTCACAGGTGGGGTTCACTGAAGCTTTCTTT.

This clone has only a few counts. V is TRBV11-2 and J is TRBJ2-1; 14 nucleotides align to TRBD2. V shed 3 bases and J 4 bases; nucleotides not matched to a gene: 5. The CDR3 consists of 17 residues. Germline CDR1 SGHAT, CDR2 FQNNGV. CDR3 region: CASSFGLAGGLYNEQFF. CDR3 nucleotide sequence: TGTGCCAGCAGCTTCGGACTAGCGGGGGGTCTATACAATGAGCAGTTCTTC.

The gene calls are TRBV7-9 and TRBJ1-2, with 7 bases aligning to TRBD1. V shed 1 base, J shed 0 bases, and the junction held 5 bases outside the gene matches. This CDR3 has 16 amino acids. CDR1 SEHNR and CDR2 FQNEAQ come from the germline V gene (reference sequence). The CDR3 region is CASSLGTGTANYGYTF. CDR3 sequence (DNA): TGTGCCAGCAGCTTAGGCACCGGGACAGCTAACTATGGCTACACCTTC.

V is TRBV4-1 and J is TRBJ2-2; D unclear. This CDR3 is 15 amino acids long. CDR1 is MGHRA, CDR2 YSYEKL, per germline. The V end was cut by 11 bases, the J end by 0 bases, with 16 bases between. CDR3 protein: CAPPPHLANTGELFF. CDR3 DNA sequence: TGCGCCCCTCCCCCCCATCTTGCGAACACCGGGGAGCTGTTTTTT.

As for this clone: Other DNA sequences within the sample encode an identical CDR3. The chain has TRBV7-9 and TRBJ1-2; D not resolved. Trimming removed 1 base from V and 2 bases from J, with 5 bases in between. CDR3 length equals 13 residues. Germline V gene lookup returns CDR1 SEHNR and CDR2 FQNEAQ (reference sequence). In DNA form, the CDR3 reads TGTGCCAGCAGCTTAGGTCAGAACTATGGCTACACCTTC. Amino acid sequence: CASSLGQNYGYTF.